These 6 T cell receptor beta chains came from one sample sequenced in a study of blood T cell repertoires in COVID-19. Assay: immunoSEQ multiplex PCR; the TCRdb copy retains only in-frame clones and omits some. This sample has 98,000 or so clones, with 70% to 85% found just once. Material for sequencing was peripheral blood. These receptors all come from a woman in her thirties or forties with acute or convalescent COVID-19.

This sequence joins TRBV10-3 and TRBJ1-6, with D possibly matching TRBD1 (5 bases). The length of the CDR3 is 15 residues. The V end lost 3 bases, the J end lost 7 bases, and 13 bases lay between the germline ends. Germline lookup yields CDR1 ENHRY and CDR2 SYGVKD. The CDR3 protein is CAISDPGTINSPLHF. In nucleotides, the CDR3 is TGTGCCATCAGTGACCCCGGGACTATCAATTCACCCCTCCACTTT.

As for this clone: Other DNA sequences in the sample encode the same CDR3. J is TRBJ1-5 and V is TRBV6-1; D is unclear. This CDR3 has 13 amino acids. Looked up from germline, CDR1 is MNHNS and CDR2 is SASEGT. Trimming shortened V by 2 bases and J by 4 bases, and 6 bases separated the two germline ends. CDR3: CASSERGNQPQHF. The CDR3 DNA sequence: TGTGCCAGCAGTGAAAGAGGAAATCAGCCCCAGCATTTT.

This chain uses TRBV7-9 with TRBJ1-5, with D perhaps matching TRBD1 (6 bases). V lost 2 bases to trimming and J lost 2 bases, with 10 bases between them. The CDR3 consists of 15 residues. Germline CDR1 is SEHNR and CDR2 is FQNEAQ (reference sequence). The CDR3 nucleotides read TGTGCCAGCAGCTTAAGAGGGGGAGGCAATCAGCCCCAGCATTTT. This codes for CASSLRGGGNQPQHF.

The CDR3 DNA reads TGTGCCAGCAGTGAGGGCGGGGGCACCTACGAGCAGTACTTC. Translation: CASSEGGGTYEQYF. This rearrangement joins TRBV2 to TRBJ2-7, with D perhaps matching TRBD2 (7 bases). The V and J ends lost 3 bases and 2 bases respectively, with 11 bases between them. The germline gives CDR1 SNHLY, CDR2 FYNNEI. The CDR3 is 14 amino acids.

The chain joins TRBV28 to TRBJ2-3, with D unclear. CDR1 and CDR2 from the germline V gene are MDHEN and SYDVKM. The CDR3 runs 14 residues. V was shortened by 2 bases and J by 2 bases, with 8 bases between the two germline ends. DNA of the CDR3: TGTGCCAGCAGTTTAGAGCTCTTCACAGATACGCAGTATTTT. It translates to CASSLELFTDTQYF.

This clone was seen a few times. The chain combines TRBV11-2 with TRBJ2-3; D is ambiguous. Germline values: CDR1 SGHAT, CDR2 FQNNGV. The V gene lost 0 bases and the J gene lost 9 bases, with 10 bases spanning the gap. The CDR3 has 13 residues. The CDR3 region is CASSLELFGTQYF. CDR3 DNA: TGTGCCAGCAGCTTAGAGCTGTTTGGCACGCAGTATTTT.